This T cell receptor (beta chain) was sequenced for a study of PD-1 blockade in classical Hodgkin lymphoma. Produced via immunoSEQ multiplex PCR; TCRdb's table is partial and in-frame only. The sample consists of roughly 150,000 clones, approximately 80% of them appearing once. The CDR3 has 18 amino acids. CDR1 and CDR2 from the germline V gene are SGHNT and YYREEE (reference sequence). Trimming took off 4 bases at V and 0 bases at J, with 22 bases between the two ends. The patients all showed relapse after autologous stem cell transplantation, while their brentuximab vedotin exposure varied. This sequence joins TRBV5-4 and TRBJ1-1; no clear D. This material consisted of peripheral blood mononuclear cells (PBMCs), taken before the second cycle of nivolumab. The TCR originated in a human donor with classical Hodgkin lymphoma. CDR3 protein: CASSLVLIPDGMNTEAFF. The CDR3 region has the DNA TGTGCCAGCAGCCTTGTTTTGATCCCGGACGGGATGAACACTGAAGCTTTCTTT.